Each of the 23 T cell receptor beta chains below was sequenced from the same sample in a study of T cell repertoires in cytomegalovirus infection (dated by TCRdb to the late 2010s). These reads were obtained on an Illumina HiSeq 1500. The public reads were run again by TCRdb, first through fastp at Q25 and then through MiXCR, and only productive beta chains were kept. Rows are unified per CDR3 protein, each entry keeping the most common DNA and genes. For this sample there are 250,000 or so distinct CDR3 sequences; 15% to 20% appear just once. The ten top clones hold approximately 51% of the sample. Specimen: CD8+ T cells from PBMCs. These receptors were collected from a human donor in good health (CMV status not recorded). Some clones in this sample may be carry-over from other donors' samples.

The chain couples TRBV27 to TRBJ1-6; 7 positions agree with TRBD1. Trimming at V came to 7 bases and at J to 9 bases, leaving 12 bases not matched to a gene. The CDR3 runs to 15 residues. Germline values: CDR1 MNHEY, CDR2 SMNVEV (reference sequence). The DNA of the CDR3 is TGTGCCAGCAATCTCCGACAGGGAGTAGGTTCACCCCTCCACTTT. It specifies CASNLRQGVGSPLHF.

This clonotype occurred many times. The CDR3 spells CASSTGLADTDTQYF. CDR3 in DNA: TGTGCCAGCAGCACCGGACTAGCGGACACAGATACGCAGTATTTT. The V and J genes are TRBV7-8 and TRBJ2-3, with 10 bases matching TRBD2. CDR3 length: 15 amino acids. After removal of 5 bases from V and 2 bases from J, the junction contained 4 bases not matched to a gene. Germline CDR1 SGHVS, CDR2 FQNEAQ.

This clonotype was detected many times. The chain carries TRBV6-1 and TRBJ1-5; TRBD1 matches 8 bases. CDR1 and CDR2 from the germline V gene are MNHNS and SASEGT. CDR3 length: 16 amino acids. The V gene end was trimmed by 2 bases and the J gene end by 2 bases; junction bases not matched to a gene: 5. The CDR3 nucleotides are TGTGCCAGCAGTGAAATGCCGGGACAGGGCAATCAGCCCCAGCATTTT. Its protein product is CASSEMPGQGNQPQHF.

The chain recombines TRBV10-3 with TRBJ1-5, with D possibly TRBD1 on 5 matching bases. Germline V gives CDR1 ENHRY, CDR2 SYGVKD. The germline V and J ends were trimmed by 2 bases and 0 bases, with 8 bases remaining between them. The CDR3 length is 15 residues. The CDR3 region has the DNA TGTGCCATCAGTGAGGGGGGACTTAGCAATCAGCCCCAGCATTTT. This gives the protein CAISEGGLSNQPQHF.

This clonotype was picked up many times. V gene TRBV28 combines with J gene TRBJ2-2, with D possibly being TRBD2 (7 bases). Germline V CDR1 and CDR2: MDHEN, SYDVKM. Trimming took 1 base from V and 3 from J, leaving 15 bases between them. The CDR3 is 17 residues long. The CDR3 DNA sequence: TGTGCCAGCAGTTTATCCCCTTGGGGGGGCCACACCGGGGAGCTGTTTTTT. Encoded protein: CASSLSPWGGHTGELFF.

The chain is built from TRBV11-2 and TRBJ2-2; D unclear. V was clipped by 2 bases and J by 2 bases, with 12 bases between them. Per germline, CDR1 SGHAT and CDR2 FQNNGV. The CDR3 sequence is 16 residues long. The CDR3 loop is CASSLTYSENTGELFF. The CDR3 DNA is TGTGCCAGCAGCTTAACATATTCAGAAAACACCGGGGAGCTGTTTTTT.

This clonotype occurred many times. The rearrangement uses TRBV11-3 and TRBJ2-1, with 13 bases aligning to TRBD2. This CDR3 contains 19 residues. Germline CDR1 reads SGHNT; CDR2 reads YENEEA. The V and J ends lost 6 bases and 0 bases, in that order; junction bases with no gene match: 11. DNA of the CDR3: TGTGCCAGCAGACACGTAGGGACTAGCGGGAAAAGCTCCTACAATGAGCAGTTCTTC. It translates to CASRHVGTSGKSSYNEQFF. Based on the CDR3 plus reference TRBV11-3 and TRBJ2-1, the full variable domain is EAGVVQSPRYKIIEKKQPVAFWCNPISGHNTLYWYLQNLGQGPELLIRYENEEAVDDSQLPKDRFSAERLKGVDSTLKIQPAELGDSAVYLCASRHVGTSGKSSYNEQFFGPGTRLTVL.

The sample holds many counts of this clonotype. The chain links TRBV12-3 or TRBV12-4 to TRBJ2-5, with 13 nucleotides matching TRBD2. Losses at the gene ends were 6 bases for V and 1 base for J; bases not matched to a gene: 5. The CDR3 is made up of 16 amino acids. This CDR3 is CASSRRLAGGQETQYF. The CDR3 bases are TGTGCCAGCAGCCGACGACTAGCGGGGGGCCAAGAGACCCAGTACTTC.

This clonotype was observed at least ten times. The chain combines TRBV6-2 or TRBV6-3 with TRBJ2-7, with 7 bases that match TRBD1. The germline gives CDR1 MNHEY, CDR2 SVGEGT. The CDR3 runs 13 residues. Trimming removed 8 bases from V and 4 bases from J; junction bases left unmatched: 8. CDR3 region: CASAGTEIYEQYF. The CDR3 DNA follows: TGTGCCAGCGCCGGGACAGAGATATACGAGCAGTACTTC.

Only a few counts were recorded for this clonotype. The genes are TRBV19 and TRBJ2-1; 7 nucleotides align to TRBD1. This CDR3 is 18 amino acids long. V gave up 5 bases and J gave up 0 bases; unmatched junction bases: 13. The germline CDR1 and CDR2 sequences are LNHDA and SQIVND (reference sequence). CDR3 DNA sequence: TGTGCCAGTAGTGTTGGACAGGCAGAAACCCTCTCCTACAATGAGCAGTTCTTC. It specifies CASSVGQAETLSYNEQFF.

This clonotype was seen repeatedly, ten times or more. CDR3 amino acids: CASSLGGANKQYF. The CDR3 nucleotides read TGTGCCAGCAGTTTAGGCGGGGCTAACAAGCAGTACTTC. V gene TRBV27 combines with J gene TRBJ2-7, with D possibly being TRBD2 (6 bases). This CDR3 spans 13 amino acids. CDR1 and CDR2 (germline): MNHEY, SMNVEV (reference sequence). Trimming pared 2 bases from V and 8 bases from J, leaving 13 bases between.

At least ten counts were recorded for this clonotype. V usage is TRBV4-1 and J usage is TRBJ1-4; D is possibly TRBD1 (6 bases). Germline-derived CDR1 and CDR2 are MGHRA and YSYEKL. There are 15 residues in the CDR3. Trimming shortened V by 3 bases and J by 3 bases, and 11 bases separated the two germline ends. The CDR3 region has the DNA TGCGCCAGCAGCCACCCGGACAGATCTAATGAAAAACTGTTTTTT. This encodes CASSHPDRSNEKLFF.

This clonotype was counted at least ten times. The CDR3 DNA sequence: TGCAGTGCTAGAGATATCGGACCCATAGACTCCTACGAGCAGTACTTC. Protein product: CSARDIGPIDSYEQYF. The V call is TRBV20-1, the J call TRBJ2-7, with D uncertain. Between the trimmed V and J ends, which lost 0 bases and 0 bases, there was a span of 15 bases. This CDR3 spans 16 amino acids. Looked up from germline, CDR1 is DFQATT and CDR2 is SNEGSKA (reference sequence).

This clonotype was observed at least ten times. This chain uses TRBV19 with TRBJ2-5, with 7 bases matching TRBD1. From germline, CDR1 is LNHDA and CDR2 SQIVND (reference sequence). V shed 3 bases and J 3 bases; nucleotides not matched to a gene: 1. The CDR3 is made up of 13 amino acids. The CDR3 coding sequence is TGTGCCAGTAGTATTACAGGGGAAGAGACCCAGTACTTC. Translating it yields CASSITGEETQYF.

This clonotype was detected many times. The chain joins TRBV7-2 to TRBJ2-7; D gene uncertain. Germline CDR1 is SGHTA and CDR2 is FQGNSA. The V gene lost 3 bases and the J gene lost 5 bases, with 17 bases spanning the gap. The CDR3 consists of 15 residues. The CDR3 here is CASSFPSGSPHEQYF. The CDR3 bases are TGTGCCAGCAGCTTCCCGTCCGGGTCCCCCCACGAGCAGTACTTC.

This clonotype was found once. The chain has TRBV29-1 and TRBJ2-7; D assignment may be TRBD1 or TRBD2 (6 bases each). The ends were cut back, 1 base at V and 3 bases at J, with 10 bases in the middle. This CDR3 region has 13 residues. Germline lookup yields CDR1 SQVTM and CDR2 ANQGSEA. The CDR3 sequence is CSVEGGAGYEQYF. The CDR3 DNA sequence: TGCAGCGTTGAAGGGGGGGCTGGCTACGAGCAGTACTTC.

The chain uses TRBV6-5 and TRBJ2-5, with D possibly being TRBD1 (5 bases). The germline V gene has CDR1 MNHEY and CDR2 SVGAGI. The CDR3 consists of 15 residues. The germline V and J ends were trimmed by 2 bases and 5 bases, with 15 bases remaining between them. CDR3 sequence reads: CASSYGAGLSETQYF. The CDR3 bases are TGTGCCAGCAGTTACGGGGCAGGGCTTTCTGAGACCCAGTACTTC.

The chain uses TRBV6-2 or TRBV6-3 and TRBJ2-5; the D is unclear. Germline CDR1 reads MNHEY; CDR2 reads SVGEGT. V was clipped by 0 bases and J by 0 bases, with 14 bases between them. This CDR3 is 17 amino acids long. The CDR3 here is CASSYSLRYPNQETQYF. CDR3 DNA: TGTGCCAGCAGTTACTCGCTGAGATACCCCAACCAAGAGACCCAGTACTTC.

This clonotype was seen ten or more times. The CDR3 DNA reads TGTGCCAGCAGCTTGGTTCCTGCCAATGAGCAGTTCTTC. As protein: CASSLVPANEQFF. This chain uses TRBV5-6 with TRBJ2-1; D is ambiguous. Germline V gene data show CDR1 as SGHDT and CDR2 as YYEEEE. Trimming pared 0 bases from V and 6 bases from J, leaving 7 bases between. This CDR3 is built from 13 residues.

V and J are TRBV29-1 and TRBJ2-1, with D hard to call. CDR1 and CDR2 (germline): SQVTM, ANQGSEA. V lost 4 bases and J lost 11, with 9 bases in between. There are 10 residues in the CDR3. CDR3 residues: CSVATSKQFF. The CDR3 DNA reads as TGCAGCGTTGCCACCAGTAAGCAGTTCTTC.

The rearrangement uses TRBV29-1 and TRBJ1-3; no reliable D call. This CDR3 spans 15 amino acids. Trimming took off 6 bases at V and 1 base at J, with 16 bases between the two ends. Germline V gene lookup returns CDR1 SQVTM and CDR2 ANQGSEA. The CDR3 DNA follows: TGCAGCGTGTCCCGGACGGCAACTTCTGGAAACACCATATATTTT. Protein product: CSVSRTATSGNTIYF.

The V gene is TRBV29-1, the J gene TRBJ1-1, with a weak D call TRBD1 (6 bases). V gave up 6 bases and J gave up 4 bases, with 15 bases separating them. This CDR3 has 13 residues. Germline CDR1 SQVTM, CDR2 ANQGSEA. CDR3 amino acids: CSVSPTGPTEAFF. The DNA for the CDR3 is TGCAGCGTGAGTCCCACAGGGCCCACTGAAGCTTTCTTT.

The chain joins TRBV2 to TRBJ1-1; TRBD1 matches 9 bases. Germline V lookup: CDR1 SNHLY, CDR2 FYNNEI. There are 14 residues in the CDR3. The CDR3 reads CASTRGDRGFEAFF. Here the CDR3 DNA reads TGTGCTTCTACGCGGGGTGACAGGGGGTTCGAAGCTTTCTTT.